These 4 T cell receptor beta chains came from one sample sequenced in a study of T cells in Graves' hyperthyroidism and ophthalmopathy. Amplified TCR beta CDR3 regions derived from RNA transcripts. TCR CDR3 underwent first-round RT-PCR with the HTBI primer set. TCRdb re-called the multiplex PCR reads through MiXCR, storing one row per CDR3 protein. The table has approximately 400,000 distinct CDR3 sequences, around 14% seen once. The sequenced material came from blood. The receptors originated from a woman aged 18-29 years with Graves' hyperthyroidism.

Many counts were recorded for this clonotype. The chain is built from TRBV6-1 and TRBJ2-1; 12 bases are shared with TRBD2. After removal of 6 bases from V and 8 bases from J, the junction contained 14 bases not matched to a gene. From germline, CDR1 is MNHNS and CDR2 SASEGT. CDR3 length: 17 residues. CDR3: CASRILAGGTGGDEQFF. In DNA, the CDR3 is TGTGCCAGCAGGATACTAGCGGGAGGAACCGGGGGTGATGAGCAGTTCTTC.

The chain combines TRBV10-3 with TRBJ1-2; 7 positions match TRBD1. The CDR3 contains 16 residues. Germline V gene lookup returns CDR1 ENHRY and CDR2 SYGVKD. With 5 bases clipped from V and 0 bases from J, the junction kept 9 bases outside the gene matches. CDR3 residues: CAISTVRDSANYGYTF. CDR3 in DNA: TGTGCCATCAGTACGGTCCGGGACAGTGCTAACTATGGCTACACCTTC.

A remark on this clonotype: It may be a read error: a sequence one base away is much more abundant. The V and J genes are TRBV2 and TRBJ1-5; perhaps TRBD1 as D (5 bases). The V and J ends lost 9 bases and 4 bases respectively, with 22 bases between them. In germline, CDR1 is SNHLY, CDR2 FYNNEI. This CDR3 has 16 amino acids. The CDR3 DNA follows: TGTGCCAGGAGGGCGCCCGGGGCCTTAGGGAATCAGCCCCAGCATTTT. This gives the protein CARRAPGALGNQPQHF. Supplemented by reference TRBV2 and TRBJ1-5, the full variable domain reads EPEVTQTPSHQVTQMGQEVILRCVPISNHLYFYWYRQILGQKVEFLVSFYNNEISEKSEIFDDQFSVERPDGSNFTLKIRSTKLEDSAMYFCARRAPGALGNQPQHFGDGTRLSIL.

The chain joins TRBV2 to TRBJ2-3; TRBD2 agrees at 11 bases. Germline CDR1 reads SNHLY; CDR2 reads FYNNEI. With 6 bases clipped from V and 2 bases from J, the junction kept 4 bases outside the gene matches. This CDR3 is 15 amino acids long. The CDR3 DNA follows: TGTGCCAGCAGAATAGCGGGGGGGGCCACAGATACGCAGTATTTT. It codes for CASRIAGGATDTQYF.